This is a list of T cell receptor beta chains from one sample in a study of blood T cell repertoires in COVID-19. Here immunoSEQ multiplex PCR was the method, and the copy in TCRdb shows in-frame clones only, minus some. Of about 380,000 clones in the sample, more than 65% were seen once. Input material: peripheral blood. All receptors derive from a human donor with acute or convalescent COVID-19. The donor label of this sample is uncertain. The CDR3 runs from the conserved cysteine through the conserved F or W. D genes are given only for firm matches. Size is stated for part of the rows, as once, few or many counts, or as a class when the clone is expanded.

CDR3nt,CDR3aa,d_gene,j_gene,v_gene,abundance
TGCGCCAGCAGCTTGTCTCTAGCGAACACCGGGGAGCTGTTTTTT,CASSLSLANTGELFF,-,TRBJ2-2,TRBV5-1,-
TGTGCCAGCAGCTTTGGACTAGCGGGGGACAATGAGCAGTTCTTC,CASSFGLAGDNEQFF,TRBD2,TRBJ2-1,TRBV9,-
TGTGCCAGCACCCTGCTACAGGGAGCCACTGAAGCTTTCTTT,CASTLLQGATEAFF,-,TRBJ1-1,TRBV6-5,-
TGCAGCGTGGCCGGGGGGGGAGGTATAGGTGGCTACACCTTC,CSVAGGGGIGGYTF,-,TRBJ1-2,TRBV29-1,-
TGTGCCAGCAGCTTGGCCTTTGGGGCCACTAATGAAAAACTGTTTTTT,CASSLAFGATNEKLFF,-,TRBJ1-4,TRBV5-8,-
TGTGCCAGCAGCTGGGAAGGGGTGAGGAACACTGAAGCTTTCTTT,CASSWEGVRNTEAFF,-,TRBJ1-1,TRBV7-9,-
TGTGCCAGCAGAGGACACGACAGAGCTAATTCACCCCTCCACTTT,CASRGHDRANSPLHF,-,TRBJ1-6,TRBV28,-
TGTGCCAGCAGTTCCCCACCGACAGGGACGGGTGGCTACACCTTC,CASSSPPTGTGGYTF,TRBD1,TRBJ1-2,TRBV6-6,-
TGCAGCGTTGTTCTTGGCACAGATACGCAGTATTTT,CSVVLGTDTQYF,-,TRBJ2-3,TRBV29-1,-
TGTGCCAGCAGACGTCTAGGCTCCTACAATGAGCAGTTCTTC,CASRRLGSYNEQFF,-,TRBJ2-1,TRBV6-5,-
TGTGCCAGCAGCCAAGATTATTTGATGGCGGACTCTGGGGCCAACGTCCTGACTTTC,CASSQDYLMADSGANVLTF,-,TRBJ2-6,TRBV3-1/TRBV3-2,-
TGCGCCAGCAGCTTGGCCACTTGGAACACTGAAGCTTTCTTT,CASSLATWNTEAFF,-,TRBJ1-1,TRBV5-1,-
TGTGCCAGCAGCCAGGGACAGGGGCTTGAAGCTTTCTTT,CASSQGQGLEAFF,TRBD1,TRBJ1-1,TRBV7-2,few
TGCGCCAGCAGAAAGGACCTTTGGACAGGGCTAACTGAGGGCTACACCTTC,CASRKDLWTGLTEGYTF,TRBD1,TRBJ1-2,TRBV5-1,-
TGTGCCAGCAGCTTTAGGAGGGGAGGGGAGACCCAGTACTTC,CASSFRRGGETQYF,TRBD2,TRBJ2-5,TRBV7-9,-
TGTGCCAGCAATAGTGGAGTTAGCTCCTACGAGCAGTACTTC,CASNSGVSSYEQYF,-,TRBJ2-7,TRBV6-5,-
TGTGCCAGCAGCTTTTTCACGGGAATATCCTACAATGAGCAGTTCTTC,CASSFFTGISYNEQFF,-,TRBJ2-1,TRBV5-6,-
TGCGCCACCATCAAAACAGGGAACACCGGGGAGCTGTTTTTT,CATIKTGNTGELFF,-,TRBJ2-2,TRBV10-2,-
TGCGCCAGCAGCCCTCTAAACAGGGGAATGGGAATGAACACTGAAGCTTTCTTT,CASSPLNRGMGMNTEAFF,TRBD1,TRBJ1-1,TRBV4-1,few
TGTGCCAGCAGCCCTCGGACAGGGGCTCGAGCTAATGAAAAACTGTTTTTT,CASSPRTGARANEKLFF,TRBD1,TRBJ1-4,TRBV7-6,-
TGTGCCAGCACCGCGGGAGGGGGGCGAGTCTTT,CASTAGGGRVF,-,TRBJ1-1,TRBV7-9,-
TGTGCCAGCTCAAAAGACAGGGATTGGGGCACTGAAGCTTTCTTT,CASSKDRDWGTEAFF,TRBD1,TRBJ1-1,TRBV18,-
TGTGCCAGCAGTAAGGACAGGGGGCTGTCAGATACGCAGTATTTT,CASSKDRGLSDTQYF,TRBD1,TRBJ2-3,TRBV6-6,-
TGTGCCAGCAGTTTCGACAGGGGAAATTACAATGAGCAGTTCTTC,CASSFDRGNYNEQFF,TRBD1,TRBJ2-1,TRBV2,-
TGTGCCAGTAGGAACCTTGGACAGGGCAATCAGCCCCAGCATTTT,CASRNLGQGNQPQHF,TRBD1,TRBJ1-5,TRBV19,-
TGCGCCAGCAGCCTACAGGGGGCAGGGACCACCGGGGAGCTGTTTTTT,CASSLQGAGTTGELFF,TRBD1,TRBJ2-2,TRBV5-1,-
TGTGCCAGCAGCTTTGGGGGGAGGGCGAAGGCAGATACGCAGTATTTT,CASSFGGRAKADTQYF,TRBD2,TRBJ2-3,TRBV5-5,-
TGTGCCAGCTTGGGTAGGGGGATGGACTATGGCTACACCTTC,CASLGRGMDYGYTF,-,TRBJ1-2,TRBV19,-
TGTGCCAGTAGTGAACAAGTCACCGGGGAGCTGTTTTTT,CASSEQVTGELFF,-,TRBJ2-2,TRBV19,-
TGCAGCGTTGGATACAAGGGACTAGCGGGGCGCGAGCAGTACTTC,CSVGYKGLAGREQYF,TRBD2,TRBJ2-7,TRBV29-1,-
TGCGCCAGCAGCTGGGAGGGACAGGAGGGATCACCCCTCCACTTT,CASSWEGQEGSPLHF,TRBD1,TRBJ1-6,TRBV5-1,-
TGTGCCAGTAGTATAGGGGGGACAGTTCGTACTGAAGCTTTCTTT,CASSIGGTVRTEAFF,TRBD1,TRBJ1-1,TRBV19,-
TGCGCCAGCAGCCCCCTTCATGGGGGGTCGTCGGAGACCCAGTACTTC,CASSPLHGGSSETQYF,-,TRBJ2-5,TRBV4-1,few
TGTGCCAGCAGTGAACCCTCGACAGGGGGTGATGAAGCTTTCTTT,CASSEPSTGGDEAFF,TRBD1,TRBJ1-1,TRBV6-1,-
TGTGCCAGCAGCTGGGGGGGTGGCGAGACCCAGTACTTC,CASSWGGGETQYF,TRBD2,TRBJ2-5,TRBV7-2,-
TGTGCCAGTATGAGACAGGCGAATCAGCCCCAGCATTTT,CASMRQANQPQHF,-,TRBJ1-5,TRBV19,-
TGTGCCAGTAGTATAATTCAGGCGAACTATGGCTACACCTTC,CASSIIQANYGYTF,-,TRBJ1-2,TRBV19,-